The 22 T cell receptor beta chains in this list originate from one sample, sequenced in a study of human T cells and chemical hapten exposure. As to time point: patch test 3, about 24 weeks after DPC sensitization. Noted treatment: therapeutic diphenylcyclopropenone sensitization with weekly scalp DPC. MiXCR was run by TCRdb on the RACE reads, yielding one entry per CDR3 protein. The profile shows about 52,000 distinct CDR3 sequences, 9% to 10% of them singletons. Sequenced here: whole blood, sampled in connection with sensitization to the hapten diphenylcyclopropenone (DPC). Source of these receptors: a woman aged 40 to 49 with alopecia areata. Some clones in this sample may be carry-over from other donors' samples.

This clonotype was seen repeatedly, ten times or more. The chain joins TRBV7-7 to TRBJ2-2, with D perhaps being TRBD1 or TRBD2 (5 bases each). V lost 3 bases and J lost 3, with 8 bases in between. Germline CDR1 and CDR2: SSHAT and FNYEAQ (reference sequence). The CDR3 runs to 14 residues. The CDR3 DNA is TGTGCCAGCAGCTTCGGGGCCTACACCGGGGAGCTGTTTTTT. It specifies CASSFGAYTGELFF.

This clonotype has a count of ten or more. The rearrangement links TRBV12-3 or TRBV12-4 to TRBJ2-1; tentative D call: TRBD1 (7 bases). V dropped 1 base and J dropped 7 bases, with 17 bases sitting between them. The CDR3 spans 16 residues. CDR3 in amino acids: CASSLEEGASGNEQFF. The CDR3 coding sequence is TGTGCCAGCAGTTTAGAGGAGGGGGCCTCAGGGAATGAGCAGTTCTTC.

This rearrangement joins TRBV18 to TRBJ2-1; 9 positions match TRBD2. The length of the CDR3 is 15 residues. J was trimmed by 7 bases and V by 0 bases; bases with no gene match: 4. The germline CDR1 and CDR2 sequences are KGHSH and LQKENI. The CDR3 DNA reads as TGTGCCAGCTCACCACCCGGGACTAGCTTAAATGAGCAGTTCTTC. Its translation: CASSPPGTSLNEQFF.

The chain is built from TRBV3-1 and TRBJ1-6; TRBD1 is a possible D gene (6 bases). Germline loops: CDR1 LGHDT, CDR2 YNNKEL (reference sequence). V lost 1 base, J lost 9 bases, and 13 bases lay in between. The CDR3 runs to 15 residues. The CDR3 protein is CASSQVVGAGSPLHF. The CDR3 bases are TGTGCCAGCAGCCAAGTGGTGGGGGCTGGTTCACCCCTCCACTTT.

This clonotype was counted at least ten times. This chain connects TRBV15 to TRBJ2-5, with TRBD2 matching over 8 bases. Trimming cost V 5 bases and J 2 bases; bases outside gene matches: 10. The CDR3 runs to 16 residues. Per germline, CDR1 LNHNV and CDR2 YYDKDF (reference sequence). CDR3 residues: CATSRGSGGWQETQYF. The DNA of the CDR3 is TGTGCCACCAGCCGAGGGAGCGGGGGCTGGCAAGAGACCCAGTACTTC.

The CDR3 is CASSDSSSLTDTQYF. CDR3 nucleotide sequence: TGTGCCAGCAGTGACTCGAGTTCCTTGACAGATACGCAGTATTTT. The V call is TRBV6-4, the J call TRBJ2-3; no reliable D call. The CDR3 runs to 15 residues. Germline-derived CDR1 and CDR2 are MRHNA and SNTAGT. The V end was cut by 0 bases, the J end by 3 bases, with 10 bases between.

The CDR3 protein is CASSGGLGVSADTQYF. CDR3 in DNA: TGTGCCAGCAGCGGCGGGCTAGGAGTAAGCGCAGATACGCAGTATTTT. The chain recombines TRBV5-4 with TRBJ2-3; D perhaps matches TRBD2 (5 bases). Germline V CDR1 and CDR2: SGHNT, YYREEE (reference sequence). Deletions cut 4 bases from V and 4 bases from J, with 19 bases between. The CDR3 runs 16 residues. The whole variable domain, filled in from reference TRBV5-4 and TRBJ2-3, reads ETGVTQSPTHLIKTRGQQVTLRCSSQSGHNTVSWYQQALGQGPQFIFQYYREEENGRGNFPPRFSGLQFPNYSSELNVNALELDDSALYLCASSGGLGVSADTQYFGPGTRLTVL.

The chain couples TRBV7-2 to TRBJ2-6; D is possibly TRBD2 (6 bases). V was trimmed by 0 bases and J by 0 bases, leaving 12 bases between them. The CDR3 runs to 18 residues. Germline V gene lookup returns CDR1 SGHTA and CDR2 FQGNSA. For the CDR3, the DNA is TGTGCCAGCAGCTTAGCTCCGGGGGTCCTCTCTGGGGCCAACGTCCTGACTTTC. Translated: CASSLAPGVLSGANVLTF.

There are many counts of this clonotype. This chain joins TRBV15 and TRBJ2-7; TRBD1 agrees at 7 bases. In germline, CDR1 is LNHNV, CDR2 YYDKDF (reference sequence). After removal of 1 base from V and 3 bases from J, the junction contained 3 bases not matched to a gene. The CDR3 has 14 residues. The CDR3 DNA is TGTGCCACCAGCAGAGCAACAGGGGTCTACGAGCAGTACTTC. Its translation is CATSRATGVYEQYF. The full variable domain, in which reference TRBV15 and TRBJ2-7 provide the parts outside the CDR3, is DAMVIQNPRYQVTQFGKPVTLSCSQTLNHNVMYWYQQKSSQAPKLLFHYYDKDFNNEADTPDNFQSRRPNTSFCFLDIRSPGLGDTAMYLCATSRATGVYEQYFGPGTRLTVT.

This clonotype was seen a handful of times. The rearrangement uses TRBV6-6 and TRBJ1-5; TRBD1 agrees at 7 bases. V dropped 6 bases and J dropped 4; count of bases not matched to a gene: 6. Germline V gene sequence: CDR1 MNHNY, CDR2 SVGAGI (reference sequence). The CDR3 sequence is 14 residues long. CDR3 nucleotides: TGTGCCAGCAGACCGGGACAGACTAATCAGCCCCAGCATTTT. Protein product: CASRPGQTNQPQHF.

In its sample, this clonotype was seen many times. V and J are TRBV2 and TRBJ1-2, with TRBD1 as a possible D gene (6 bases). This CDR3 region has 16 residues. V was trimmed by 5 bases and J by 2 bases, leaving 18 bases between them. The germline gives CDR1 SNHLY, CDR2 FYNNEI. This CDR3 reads CASSIRSGGTNYGYTF. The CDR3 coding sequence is TGTGCCAGCAGTATTCGTTCCGGCGGGACAAACTATGGCTACACCTTC.

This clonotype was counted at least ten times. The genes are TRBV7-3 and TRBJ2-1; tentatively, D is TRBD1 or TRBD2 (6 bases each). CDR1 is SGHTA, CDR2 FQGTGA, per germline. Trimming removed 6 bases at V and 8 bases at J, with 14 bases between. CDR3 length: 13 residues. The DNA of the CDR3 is TGTGCCAGCAGTCACTTCGGGGGCGATGAGCAGTTCTTC. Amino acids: CASSHFGGDEQFF.

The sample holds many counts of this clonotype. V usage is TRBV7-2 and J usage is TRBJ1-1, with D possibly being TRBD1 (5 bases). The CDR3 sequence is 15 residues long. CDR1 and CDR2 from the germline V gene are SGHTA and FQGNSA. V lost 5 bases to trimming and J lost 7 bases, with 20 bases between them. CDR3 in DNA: TGTGCCAGCAGCCTCTCAGGCGGGACGAAAAATGAAGCTTTCTTT. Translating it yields CASSLSGGTKNEAFF.

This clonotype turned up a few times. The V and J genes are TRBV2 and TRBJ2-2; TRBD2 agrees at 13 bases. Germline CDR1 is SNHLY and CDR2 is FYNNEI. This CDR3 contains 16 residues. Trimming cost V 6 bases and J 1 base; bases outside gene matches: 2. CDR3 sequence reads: CASRGLAGLNTGELFF. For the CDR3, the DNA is TGTGCCAGCAGGGGACTAGCGGGGCTGAACACCGGGGAGCTGTTTTTT.

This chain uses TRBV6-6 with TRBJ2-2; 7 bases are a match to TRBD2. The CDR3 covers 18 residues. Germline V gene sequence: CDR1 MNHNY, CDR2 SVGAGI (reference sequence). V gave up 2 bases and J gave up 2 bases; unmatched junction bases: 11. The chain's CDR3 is CASSYPTAAGVNTGELFF. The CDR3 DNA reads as TGTGCCAGCAGTTACCCGACGGCGGCGGGGGTTAACACCGGGGAGCTGTTTTTT.

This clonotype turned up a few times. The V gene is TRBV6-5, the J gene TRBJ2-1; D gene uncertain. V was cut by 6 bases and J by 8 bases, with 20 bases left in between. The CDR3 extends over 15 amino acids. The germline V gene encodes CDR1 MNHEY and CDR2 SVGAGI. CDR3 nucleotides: TGTGCCAGCAGCTCGAACGGGTCTCCGACGGATGAGCAGTTCTTC. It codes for CASSSNGSPTDEQFF.

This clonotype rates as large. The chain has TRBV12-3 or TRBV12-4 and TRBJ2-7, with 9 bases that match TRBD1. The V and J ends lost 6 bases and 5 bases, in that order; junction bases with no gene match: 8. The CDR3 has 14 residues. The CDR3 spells CASRRGQGWHEQYF. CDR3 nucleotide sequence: TGTGCCAGCAGACGCGGACAGGGGTGGCACGAGCAGTACTTC.

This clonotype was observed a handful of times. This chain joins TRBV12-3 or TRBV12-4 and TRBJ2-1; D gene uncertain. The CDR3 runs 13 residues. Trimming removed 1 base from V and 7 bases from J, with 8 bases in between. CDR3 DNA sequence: TGTGCCAGCAGTTTAGGGACGCGAAATGAGCAGTTCTTC. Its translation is CASSLGTRNEQFF.

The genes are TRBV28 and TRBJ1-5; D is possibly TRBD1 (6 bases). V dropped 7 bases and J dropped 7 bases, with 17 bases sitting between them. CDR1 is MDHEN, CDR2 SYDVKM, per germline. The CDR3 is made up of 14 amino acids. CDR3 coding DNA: TGTGCCAGCAACCCACTCAGGGGCTACCAGCCCCAGCATTTT. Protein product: CASNPLRGYQPQHF. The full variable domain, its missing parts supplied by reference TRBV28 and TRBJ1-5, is DVKVTQSSRYLVKRTGEKVFLECVQDMDHENMFWYRQDPGLGLRLIYFSYDVKMKEKGDIPEGYSVSREKKERFSLILESASTNQTSMYLCASNPLRGYQPQHFGDGTRLSIL.

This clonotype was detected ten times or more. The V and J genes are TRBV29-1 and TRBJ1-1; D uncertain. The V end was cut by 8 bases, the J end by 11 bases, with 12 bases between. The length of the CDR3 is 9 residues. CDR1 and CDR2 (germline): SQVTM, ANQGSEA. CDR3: CSLYPGAFF. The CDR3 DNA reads TGCAGCCTTTATCCTGGCGCTTTCTTT.

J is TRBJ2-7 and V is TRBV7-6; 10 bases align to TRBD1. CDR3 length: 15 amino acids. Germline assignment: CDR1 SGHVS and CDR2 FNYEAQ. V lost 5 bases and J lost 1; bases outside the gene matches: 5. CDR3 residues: CASSPRTGGSYEQYF. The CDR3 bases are TGTGCCAGCAGCCCCCGGACAGGGGGGTCCTACGAGCAGTACTTC.

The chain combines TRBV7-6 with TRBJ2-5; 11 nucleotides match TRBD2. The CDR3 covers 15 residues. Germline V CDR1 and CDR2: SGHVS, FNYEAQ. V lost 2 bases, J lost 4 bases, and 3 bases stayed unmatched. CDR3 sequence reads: CASSLRLAGGETQYF. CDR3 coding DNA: TGTGCCAGCAGCTTAAGGCTAGCGGGGGGAGAGACCCAGTACTTC.